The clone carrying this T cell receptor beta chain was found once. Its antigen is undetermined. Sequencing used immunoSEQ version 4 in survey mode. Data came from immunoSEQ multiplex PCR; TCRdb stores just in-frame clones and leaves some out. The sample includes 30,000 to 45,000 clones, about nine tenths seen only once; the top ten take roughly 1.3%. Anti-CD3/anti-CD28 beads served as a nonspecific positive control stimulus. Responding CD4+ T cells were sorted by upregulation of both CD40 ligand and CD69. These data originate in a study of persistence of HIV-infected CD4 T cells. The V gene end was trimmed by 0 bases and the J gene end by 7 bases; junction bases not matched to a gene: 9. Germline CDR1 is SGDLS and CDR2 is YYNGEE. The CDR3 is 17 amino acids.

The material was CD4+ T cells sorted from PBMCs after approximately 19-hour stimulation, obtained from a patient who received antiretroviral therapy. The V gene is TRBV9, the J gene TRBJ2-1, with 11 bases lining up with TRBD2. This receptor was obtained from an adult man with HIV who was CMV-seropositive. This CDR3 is CASSVAPSGRSENEQFF. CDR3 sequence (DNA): TGTGCCAGCAGCGTAGCTCCTAGCGGGAGGTCAGAAAATGAGCAGTTCTTC.